This T cell receptor (beta chain) was identified in a study of T-cell memory formation after mild COVID-19. V shed 0 bases and J shed 0 bases, with 9 bases lying between them. This CDR3 is 15 amino acids long. Germline V gene sequence: CDR1 DFQATT, CDR2 SNEGSKA (reference sequence). TCRdb redid the calling of the 5' RACE reads with MiXCR, one entry per CDR3 protein. The table records about 160,000 distinct CDR3 sequences, less than 40% of them present only once. Source material: PBMCs or a T cell subset sorted from them (not recorded which). This receptor was obtained from an adult woman who had mild COVID-19 (a few samples of this study predate the infection). Cell type and time point are not known. The chain is built from TRBV20-1 and TRBJ2-1; D is unresolved. This CDR3 is CSARDGHGSYNEQFF. CDR3 DNA: TGCAGTGCTAGAGATGGCCACGGCTCCTACAATGAGCAGTTCTTC.